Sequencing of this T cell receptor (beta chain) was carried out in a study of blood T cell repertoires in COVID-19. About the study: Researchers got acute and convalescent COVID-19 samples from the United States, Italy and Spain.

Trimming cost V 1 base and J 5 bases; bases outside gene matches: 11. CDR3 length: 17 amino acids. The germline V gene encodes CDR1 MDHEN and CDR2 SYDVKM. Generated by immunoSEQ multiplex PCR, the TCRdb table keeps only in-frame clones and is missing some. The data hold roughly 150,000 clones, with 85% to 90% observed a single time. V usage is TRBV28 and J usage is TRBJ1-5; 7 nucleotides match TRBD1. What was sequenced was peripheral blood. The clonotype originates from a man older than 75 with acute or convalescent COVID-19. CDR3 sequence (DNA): TGTGCCAGCAGTTTATCGTCGGGACAGAGGATAGATCAGCCCCAGCATTTT. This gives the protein CASSLSSGQRIDQPQHF.